This entry lists 16 T cell receptor beta chains sequenced from one sample in a study of T-cell reconstitution after alpha-beta-depleted transplantation in children. Researchers prepared the TCRbeta library using unique molecular identifiers, the study reports. MiXCR, run by TCRdb on the PCR reads, gives a single entry per CDR3 protein. Of fewer than 120,000 distinct CDR3 sequences in the sample, about a tenth were seen once. The sequencing here drew on PBMCs from the stem cell graft donor, taken from the stem cell graft. The receptors stem from a human donor who donated a stem cell graft to a child with acute lymphoblastic leukemia.

This clonotype was picked up a small number of times. This sequence may be a read error, since a much larger clone differs from it by one base. The chain carries TRBV11-1 and TRBJ2-2; 8 nucleotides agree with TRBD1. This CDR3 has 15 residues. Germline V gives CDR1 SGHAT, CDR2 FQDESV (reference sequence). CDR3 sequence (DNA): TGTTCCAGCAGCCCCGGACAGGGCCCCACCGGGGAGCTGTTTTTT. Translation: CSSSPGQGPTGELFF.

The sample holds many counts of this clonotype. V gene TRBV24-1 combines with J gene TRBJ2-6; D not certain. CDR3 length equals 17 residues. V was pared by 3 bases and J by 0 bases, with 11 bases between. Looked up from germline, CDR1 is KGHDR and CDR2 is SFDVKD. The CDR3 region has the DNA TGTGCCACCAGTGATCCGTCCCCCAACTCTGGGGCCAACGTCCTGACTTTC. Its translation: CATSDPSPNSGANVLTF.

This clonotype was picked up many times. The rearrangement joins TRBV5-1 to TRBJ1-1; D is uncertain. The CDR3 is 11 amino acids. V lost 6 bases and J 0 bases, leaving 3 bases between the germline ends. Germline loops: CDR1 SGHRS, CDR2 YFSETQ. CDR3 bases: TGCGCCAGCATTCTGAACACTGAAGCTTTCTTT. Translated: CASILNTEAFF. Together with reference TRBV5-1 and TRBJ1-1, the CDR3 gives the full variable domain: KAGVTQTPRYLIKTRGQQVTLSCSPISGHRSVSWYQQTPGQGLQFLFEYFSETQRNKGNFPGRFSGRQFSNSRSEMNVSTLELGDSALYLCASILNTEAFFGQGTRLTVV.

This clonotype was counted many times. The chain couples TRBV5-1 to TRBJ2-7, with D maybe TRBD2 (6 bases). This CDR3 has 11 residues. The germline CDR1 and CDR2 sequences are SGHRS and YFSETQ. V was clipped by 3 bases and J by 7 bases, with 8 bases between them. CDR3 sequence: CASSSGSEQYF. In DNA, the CDR3 is TGCGCCAGCAGCTCCGGGAGTGAGCAGTACTTC.

This clonotype was observed at least ten times. The chain uses TRBV20-1 and TRBJ2-7, with TRBD2 identical over 13 bases. CDR3 length equals 15 residues. Germline assignment: CDR1 DFQATT and CDR2 SNEGSKA (reference sequence). Trimming cost V 6 bases and J 3 bases; bases outside gene matches: 8. Here the CDR3 reads CSARRTSGRHYEQYF. The CDR3 DNA sequence: TGCAGTGCGAGAAGGACTAGCGGGAGACACTACGAGCAGTACTTC.

The J gene is TRBJ2-7, the V gene TRBV5-1, with 11 bases that match TRBD1. The CDR3 sequence is 14 residues long. V lost 3 bases to trimming and J lost 4 bases; unmatched junction nucleotides: 3. Germline V CDR1 and CDR2: SGHRS, YFSETQ. Here the CDR3 reads CASSSDRGPYEQYF. The CDR3, as DNA: TGCGCCAGCAGCTCGGACAGGGGGCCATACGAGCAGTACTTC.

In its sample, this clonotype was seen many times. The chain links TRBV7-2 to TRBJ1-4, with D uncertain. Trimming cost V 5 bases and J 6 bases, with 13 bases left between them. Germline V gene data show CDR1 as SGHTA and CDR2 as FQGNSA. This CDR3 is built from 14 residues. CDR3 region: CASSPTRVHEKLFF. The CDR3 nucleotides read TGTGCCAGCAGCCCAACAAGGGTCCATGAAAAACTGTTTTTT.

This clonotype was picked up many times. V usage is TRBV5-1 and J usage is TRBJ2-1; 7 bases map to TRBD1. J was trimmed by 10 bases and V by 6 bases; bases with no gene match: 7. CDR1 and CDR2 (germline): SGHRS, YFSETQ. The length of the CDR3 is 12 residues. The CDR3 loop reads CASTEGAREQFF. As DNA, the CDR3 is TGCGCCAGCACCGAGGGGGCGAGGGAGCAGTTCTTC.

This clonotype was seen ten or more times. The chain combines TRBV5-1 with TRBJ2-5; D is unresolved. Germline V gives CDR1 SGHRS, CDR2 YFSETQ. The CDR3 totals 13 residues. Trimming stripped 0 bases from V and 0 bases from J, with 3 bases between. The CDR3 coding sequence is TGCGCCAGCAGCTTGGGGGACCAAGAGACCCAGTACTTC. Its protein is CASSLGDQETQYF.

This clonotype was found many times. The V call is TRBV7-2, the J call TRBJ2-3; D perhaps matches TRBD2 (7 bases). This CDR3 is built from 15 residues. V was cut by 0 bases and J by 2 bases, with 9 bases left in between. The V gene's germline CDR1 is SGHTA and CDR2 FQGNSA. CDR3 in DNA: TGTGCCAGCAGCTTAGCGCGGGGGCCCACAGATACGCAGTATTTT. It translates to CASSLARGPTDTQYF.

This clonotype was recorded at least ten times. This chain connects TRBV11-2 to TRBJ2-7, with D perhaps matching TRBD1 (5 bases). This CDR3 has 13 amino acids. Germline values: CDR1 SGHAT, CDR2 FQNNGV. With 5 bases removed from V and 6 bases from J, the gap between germline ends came to 14 bases. DNA of the CDR3: TGTGCCAGCAGCGCCCATCAGGGTGGCGAGCAGTACTTC. It encodes CASSAHQGGEQYF. The full variable domain, rest sourced from reference TRBV11-2 and TRBJ2-7, is EAGVAQSPRYKIIEKRQSVAFWCNPISGHATLYWYQQILGQGPKLLIQFQNNGVVDDSQLPKDRFSAERLKGVDSTLKIQPAKLEDSAVYLCASSAHQGGEQYFGPGTRLTVT.

This clonotype occurred many times. CDR3 region: CASSLVGLAGGTGELFF. CDR3 bases: TGTGCCAGCAGCTTAGTTGGGCTAGCGGGGGGCACCGGGGAGCTGTTTTTT. The chain uses TRBV7-2 and TRBJ2-2, with 11 bases that match TRBD2. The V and J ends lost 1 base and 4 bases, in that order; junction bases with no gene match: 5. The CDR3 loop spans 17 amino acids. Per the germline V gene, CDR1 is SGHTA and CDR2 is FQGNSA.

This clonotype was observed many times. The genes are TRBV27 and TRBJ2-7; 11 bases line up with TRBD2. This CDR3 spans 15 amino acids. Unmatched junction bases numbered 6, after V lost 6 bases and J lost 2 bases. Germline V gives CDR1 MNHEY, CDR2 SMNVEV (reference sequence). The CDR3 bases are TGTGCCAGCAGCCCTAGCGGGGGGCGAGCCTACGAGCAGTACTTC. It translates to CASSPSGGRAYEQYF.

The sample holds many counts of this clonotype. This CDR3 reads CASSPPTGVGNTIYF. The CDR3 DNA is TGTGCCAGCAGCCCGCCGACGGGGGTTGGAAACACCATATATTTT. The gene calls are TRBV5-8 and TRBJ1-3, with TRBD1 as a possible D gene (5 bases). Trimming removed 4 bases at V and 3 bases at J, with 14 bases between. Per the germline V gene, CDR1 is SGHTS and CDR2 is YDEGEE. This CDR3 is built from 15 residues. The complete variable domain, with remaining parts taken from reference TRBV5-8 and TRBJ1-3, reads EAGVTQSPTHLIKTRGQQATLRCSPISGHTSVYWYQQALGLGLQFLLWYDEGEERNRGNFPPRFSGRQFPNYSSELNVNALELEDSALYLCASSPPTGVGNTIYFGEGSWLTVV.

In its sample, this clonotype was seen many times. This sequence joins TRBV6-2 or TRBV6-3 and TRBJ2-6, with 8 bases fitting TRBD2. The trim removed 2 bases at V and 3 bases at J, leaving 6 bases unmatched. Germline assignment: CDR1 MNHEY and CDR2 SVGEGT. This CDR3 has 17 amino acids. The CDR3 here is CASSYRAAGVGANVLTF. In DNA, the CDR3 is TGTGCCAGCAGTTACCGTGCAGCGGGAGTTGGGGCCAACGTCCTGACTTTC.

Many counts were recorded for this clonotype. At one end, the junction sequence differs from germline, possibly due to a read error. The rearrangement uses TRBV20-1 and TRBJ2-7, with a possible D match to TRBD1 (6 bases). The CDR3 has 12 residues. Germline loops: CDR1 DFQATT, CDR2 SNEGSKA (reference sequence). CDR3 region: CSARGASHEQYF. The CDR3 DNA reads TGCAGTGCTAGGGGGGCCTCCCACGAGCAGTACTTC.